The next 5 T cell receptor beta chains were all read from a single sample in a study of blood T cell repertoires in COVID-19. Method: immunoSEQ multiplex PCR; TCRdb's copy keeps in-frame clones and lacks some. The data hold about 46,000 clones, with 70% to 90% observed a single time. The source material was peripheral blood. The receptors originated from a human donor in a cohort sampled during active COVID-19. The donor label of this sample is uncertain.

The rearrangement joins TRBV7-9 to TRBJ2-5, with TRBD1 as a possible D gene (6 bases). Between the trimmed V and J ends, which lost 5 bases and 3 bases, there was a span of 19 bases. The CDR3 has 16 amino acids. In germline, CDR1 is SEHNR, CDR2 FQNEAQ (reference sequence). The CDR3 DNA sequence: TGTGCCAGCAGCCCAACAGGGTTAAGTGGGGAAGAGACCCAGTACTTC. It specifies CASSPTGLSGEETQYF.

This chain connects TRBV7-2 to TRBJ2-7; 8 nucleotides match TRBD2. Germline V gives CDR1 SGHTA, CDR2 FQGNSA. Trimming cost V 1 base and J 2 bases; bases outside gene matches: 7. The CDR3 spans 16 residues. The CDR3 loop reads CASSLERGRLTYEQYF. CDR3 nucleotide sequence: TGTGCCAGCAGCTTAGAGCGGGGGAGACTAACCTACGAGCAGTACTTC.

The rearrangement joins TRBV4-3 to TRBJ2-7; TRBD1 is a possible D gene (5 bases). Trimming shortened V by 0 bases and J by 6 bases, and 9 bases separated the two germline ends. This CDR3 comprises 13 residues. The germline CDR1 and CDR2 sequences are LGHNA and YSLEER. CDR3 sequence (DNA): TGCGCCAGCAGCCAAGATAAGGGGCTCGAGCAGTACTTC. This translates into CASSQDKGLEQYF.

This chain links TRBV27 with TRBJ2-7; 10 nucleotides agree with TRBD1. The germline gives CDR1 MNHEY, CDR2 SMNVEV (reference sequence). The ends lost 6 bases at V and 2 bases at J; junction bases unmatched: 4. The CDR3 has 14 residues. DNA for the CDR3: TGTGCCAGCAGACGGGGACAGGGGACCTACGAGCAGTACTTC. Translating gives CASRRGQGTYEQYF.

The gene calls are TRBV4-2 and TRBJ1-2; TRBD1 might be the D (5 bases). From germline, CDR1 is LGHNA and CDR2 YNFKEQ. V lost 0 bases, J lost 7 bases, and 15 bases lay in between. The CDR3 is made up of 15 amino acids. The DNA of the CDR3 is TGTGCCAGCAGCCAAGACAGGGTCATGGGGCTTGGCTACACCTTC. Translated: CASSQDRVMGLGYTF.